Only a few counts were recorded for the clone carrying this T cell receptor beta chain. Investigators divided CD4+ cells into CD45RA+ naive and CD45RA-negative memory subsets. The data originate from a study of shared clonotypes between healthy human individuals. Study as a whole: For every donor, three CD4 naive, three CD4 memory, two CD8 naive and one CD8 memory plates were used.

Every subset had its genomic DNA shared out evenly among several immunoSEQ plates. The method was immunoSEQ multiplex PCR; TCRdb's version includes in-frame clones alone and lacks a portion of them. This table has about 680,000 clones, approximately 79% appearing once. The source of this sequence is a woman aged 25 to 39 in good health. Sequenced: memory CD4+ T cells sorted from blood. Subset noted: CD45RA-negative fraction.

Here the CDR3 reads CASSSTLMNTEAFF. The CDR3 DNA reads TGTGCCAGCAGTTCCACCCTCATGAACACTGAAGCTTTCTTT. The genes are TRBV27 and TRBJ1-1; D unresolved. This CDR3 has 14 residues. Germline CDR1 reads MNHEY; CDR2 reads SMNVEV (reference sequence). Trimming removed 4 bases from V and 0 bases from J, with 9 bases in between.